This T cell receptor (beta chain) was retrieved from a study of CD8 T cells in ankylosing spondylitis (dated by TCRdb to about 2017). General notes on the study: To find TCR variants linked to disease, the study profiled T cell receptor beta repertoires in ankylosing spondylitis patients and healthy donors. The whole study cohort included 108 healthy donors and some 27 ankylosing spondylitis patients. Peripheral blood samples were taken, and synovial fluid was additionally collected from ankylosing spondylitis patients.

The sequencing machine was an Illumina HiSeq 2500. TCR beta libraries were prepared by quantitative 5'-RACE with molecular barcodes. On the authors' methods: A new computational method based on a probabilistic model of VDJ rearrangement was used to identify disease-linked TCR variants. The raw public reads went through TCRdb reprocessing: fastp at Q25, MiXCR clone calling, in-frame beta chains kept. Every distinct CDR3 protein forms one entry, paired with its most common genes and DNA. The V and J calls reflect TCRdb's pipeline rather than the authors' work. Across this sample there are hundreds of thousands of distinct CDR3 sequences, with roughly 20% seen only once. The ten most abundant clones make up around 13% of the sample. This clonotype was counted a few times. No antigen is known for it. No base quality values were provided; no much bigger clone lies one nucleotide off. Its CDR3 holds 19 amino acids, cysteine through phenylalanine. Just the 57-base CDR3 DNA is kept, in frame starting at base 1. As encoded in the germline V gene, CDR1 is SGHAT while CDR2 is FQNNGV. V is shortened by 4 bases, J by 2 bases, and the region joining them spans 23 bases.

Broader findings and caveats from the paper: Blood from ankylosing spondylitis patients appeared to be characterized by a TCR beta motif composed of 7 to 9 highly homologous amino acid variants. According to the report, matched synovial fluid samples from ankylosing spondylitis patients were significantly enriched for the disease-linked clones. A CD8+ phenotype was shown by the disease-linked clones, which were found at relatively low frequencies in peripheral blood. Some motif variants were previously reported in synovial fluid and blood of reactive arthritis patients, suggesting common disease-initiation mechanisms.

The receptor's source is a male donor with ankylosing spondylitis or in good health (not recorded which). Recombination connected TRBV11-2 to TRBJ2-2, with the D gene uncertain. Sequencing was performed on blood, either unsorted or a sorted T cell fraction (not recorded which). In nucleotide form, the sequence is TGTGCCAGCAGCTCAGAACCGGCCCCTATACCATTAAACACCGGGGAGCTGTTTTTT. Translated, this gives CASSSEPAPIPLNTGELFF.